This is a list of T cell receptor beta chains from one sample in a study of blood T cell repertoires in COVID-19. Sequenced by immunoSEQ multiplex PCR; TCRdb stores in-frame clones only, minus some. The data contain a few hundred thousand clones, 89% of them singletons. The sample comprised peripheral blood. Receptor source: a man between 35 and 55 years old with acute or convalescent COVID-19. Both conserved end residues are part of each CDR3. A D gene is named only where the DNA matches it firmly. Clone size, where shown, is once, few, many, or a class for clones that have expanded.

>-|TRBV28|TRBJ1-5|-
TGTGCCAGCAGTTTAGCAGTTCAGGTCAATCAGCCCCAGCATTTT
CASSLAVQVNQPQHF
>TRBD1|TRBV24-1|TRBJ1-4|-
TGTGCCACCGGCGAGGGGGCGACTGAAAAACTGTTTTTT
CATGEGATEKLFF
>TRBD1|TRBV30|TRBJ1-1|-
TGTGCCTGGGGGGACAGACACACTGAAGCTTTCTTT
CAWGDRHTEAFF
>TRBD1|TRBV28|TRBJ2-3|once
TGTGCCAGCAGTTTATCCCAGGGGGCAGATACGCAGTATTTT
CASSLSQGADTQYF
>TRBD2|TRBV30|TRBJ2-5|-
TGTGCCTGGAGTGCTATAGCGGGGTACCAAGAGACCCAGTACTTC
CAWSAIAGYQETQYF
>-|TRBV4-1|TRBJ2-1|-
TGCGCCAGCAGCCAAGTGGACATGTTCTCCTACAATGAGCAGTTCTTC
CASSQVDMFSYNEQFF
>TRBD2|TRBV19|TRBJ2-1|-
TGTGCCAGTAGTATCAGGGGACTAGCGGGAGGGGGGAATGAGCAGTTCTTC
CASSIRGLAGGGNEQFF
>-|TRBV18|TRBJ2-5|-
TGTGCCAGCTCACCATTCAGGGACTACCAAGAGACCCAGTACTTC
CASSPFRDYQETQYF
>-|TRBV28|TRBJ1-5|-
TGTGCCAGCAATACAGGGTGGGAGAGCAATCAGCCCCAGCATTTT
CASNTGWESNQPQHF
>-|TRBV7-8|TRBJ2-5|-
TGTGCCAGCAGCTTAGCTGAGGGAATAGAGACCCAGTACTTC
CASSLAEGIETQYF
>TRBD1|TRBV28|TRBJ2-7|-
TGTGCCAGCAGTTCCCCCGGGACAGGGGGCTACGAGCAGTACTTC
CASSSPGTGGYEQYF